The rows below give T cell receptor beta chains drawn from one sample of a study of cytomegalovirus exposure and HLA in healthy donors. Sequencing was performed with immunoSEQ multiplex PCR; in TCRdb, only in-frame clones are kept and a portion is missing. The repertoire holds roughly 110,000 clones, with approximately 80% as singletons. Sequencing was carried out using PBMCs. These receptors came from a woman aged 18-29 years in good health and CMV-seronegative. Both conserved end residues are part of each CDR3. A D gene is named only where the DNA matches it firmly. Size tells how often a clone was seen (once, few, many) or the class of an expanded clone, and some rows leave it out.

d_gene,v_gene,j_gene,abundance,CDR3nt,CDR3aa
TRBD1,TRBV7-9,TRBJ1-5,NA,TGTGCCAGCAGCCCGGGGACAGGGAATAGCAATCAGCCCCAGCATTTT,CASSPGTGNSNQPQHF
NA,TRBV5-6,TRBJ2-7,NA,TGTGCCAGCAGCTTGGCGGGACAACCACCTCGGGAGCAGTACTTC,CASSLAGQPPREQYF
NA,TRBV6-5,TRBJ1-6,few,TGTGCCAGCGGTGGGAGGGCTGATTCACCCCTCCACTTT,CASGGRADSPLHF
NA,TRBV7-4,TRBJ1-4,NA,TGTGCCAGCAGCCCGGGGGGGGGAGGGGTTGGTGAAAAACTGTTTTTT,CASSPGGGGVGEKLFF
NA,TRBV11-2,TRBJ2-5,NA,TGTGCCAGCAGCTCATCAGAGACCCAGTACTTC,CASSSSETQYF
NA,TRBV29-1,TRBJ2-1,NA,TGCAGCGTTGAAAGCTTCTATGAGCAGTTCTTC,CSVESFYEQFF
NA,TRBV20-1,TRBJ1-3,NA,TGCAGTGCTAGAGTCTCCAGCACCATATATTTT,CSARVSSTIYF
TRBD1,TRBV19,TRBJ1-2,NA,TGTGCCAGTATCCCGACCCGGGACAGGGGTCGTAAGGACTATGGCTACACCTTC,CASIPTRDRGRKDYGYTF
TRBD2,TRBV5-1,TRBJ2-3,NA,TGCGCCAGCAGACATAGCGGGAGTGCGGATACGCAGTATTTT,CASRHSGSADTQYF
TRBD1,TRBV18,TRBJ1-1,NA,TGTGCCAGCTCACCCGACAGGGATGCTGAAGCTTTCTTT,CASSPDRDAEAFF